The clone carrying this T cell receptor (beta chain) showed up just a few times. Its antigen is still unknown. These data belong to a study of cytomegalovirus exposure and HLA in healthy donors. The overall study: Tens of millions of unique TCRs from HLA-typed donors made up an early data release. Study results and limitations: Altogether, 164 TCR beta chains were recorded as cytomegalovirus-associated. Under in vitro conditions, a few CMV-associated chains were confirmed as specific for CMV antigens.

The PCR used 60 Vbeta and 13 Jbeta primers. TCRdb's copy holds only in-frame clones and misses some; the assay was immunoSEQ multiplex PCR. This sample has about 150,000 clones; approximately 80% occur once, and the top ten carry 1.4% to 1.5%. Trimming removed 4 bases at V and 6 bases at J, with 14 bases between. Germline V gene lookup returns CDR1 SQVTM and CDR2 ANQGSEA. This CDR3 has 13 residues. The V and J genes are TRBV29-1 and TRBJ2-3; D may be TRBD1 (5 bases). Sequencing was carried out using PBMCs. The TCR comes from a male donor in good health and CMV-seronegative. CDR3 amino acids: CSVVHLGADTQYF. Written as DNA, the CDR3 is TGCAGCGTTGTACATCTAGGGGCTGATACGCAGTATTTT.